The 24 T cell receptor beta chains presented below share a single source sample, sequenced in a study of T cell repertoires in ileal Crohn's disease (dated by TCRdb to about 2019). This specimen's time point label, per the study, means: inflamed ileum from the surgical specimen. Library prep was done by the immunoSEQ multiplex PCR assay. The table was pulled from immuneACCESS by TCRdb, which kept in-frame rearrangements only. Such tables lose some clones; where checked, under half of the loss comes from unresolved V genes, and the rest has no known cause. Within this sample are roughly 8,000 clones, with roughly 85% of them counted one time only. More than 9.5% of the sample belongs to the ten largest clones. Source material: ileal tissue. These receptors all stem from an adult with Crohn's disease.

The chain employs TRBV29-1 and TRBJ2-2; no clear D. The CDR3 extends over 11 amino acids. Deletions cut 4 bases from V and 4 bases from J, with 4 bases between. The germline gives CDR1 SQVTM, CDR2 ANQGSEA. The CDR3 DNA is TGCAGCGTTGGTAGCACCGGGGAGCTGTTTTTT. This codes for CSVGSTGELFF.

The genes are TRBV10-3 and TRBJ2-1; TRBD2 might be the D (6 bases). CDR3 length equals 14 residues. CDR1 ENHRY and CDR2 SYGVKD come from the germline V gene. The V end was cut by 4 bases, the J end by 0 bases, with 7 bases between. The CDR3 here is CAISGGDSYNEQFF. In DNA form, the CDR3 reads TGTGCCATCAGTGGGGGGGACTCCTACAATGAGCAGTTCTTC.

This rearrangement joins TRBV5-1 to TRBJ2-3, with D possibly TRBD1 on 6 matching bases. This CDR3 has 15 amino acids. V gave up 4 bases and J gave up 1 base, with 13 bases separating them. Looked up from germline, CDR1 is SGHRS and CDR2 is YFSETQ. CDR3 protein: CASSTGQRRTDTQYF. The CDR3 DNA sequence: TGCGCCAGCAGCACGGGACAACGGCGCACAGATACGCAGTATTTT.

The table lists this clone with a few counts. V usage is TRBV5-1 and J usage is TRBJ2-5; 7 bases map to TRBD1. The CDR3 contains 14 residues. The germline V gene encodes CDR1 SGHRS and CDR2 YFSETQ. The V gene end was trimmed by 1 base and the J gene end by 4 bases; junction bases not matched to a gene: 4. CDR3 bases: TGCGCCAGCAGCTTGAGAGGGGGCGCAGAGACCCAGTACTTC. The encoded protein is CASSLRGGAETQYF.

V and J are TRBV4-2 and TRBJ2-1; TRBD2 matches 8 bases. CDR1 is LGHNA, CDR2 YNFKEQ, per germline. The CDR3 is 13 residues long. The V gene end was trimmed by 9 bases and the J gene end by 7 bases; junction bases not matched to a gene: 8. As DNA, the CDR3 is TGTGCCAGTACTCGTAGCGGGATTAATGAGCAGTTCTTC. This encodes CASTRSGINEQFF.

This chain links TRBV7-2 with TRBJ1-1; no clear D gene. V was trimmed by 4 bases and J by 8 bases, leaving 17 bases between them. Germline CDR1 reads SGHTA; CDR2 reads FQGNSA. The CDR3 has 14 residues. CDR3 residues: CASSSHQGIGEAFF. CDR3 sequence (DNA): TGTGCCAGCAGCTCGCACCAAGGCATAGGGGAAGCTTTCTTT. The variable domain in full, with the rest retrieved from reference TRBV7-2 and TRBJ1-1, is GAGVSQSPSNKVTEKGKDVELRCDPISGHTALYWYRQSLGQGLEFLIYFQGNSAPDKSGLPSDRFSAERTGGSVSTLTIQRTQQEDSAVYLCASSSHQGIGEAFFGQGTRLTVV.

This clone appeared once. The chain couples TRBV21-1 to TRBJ2-1; the table's D call TRBD2 went unverified against the DNA. TRBV21-1 constitutes a pseudogene. The CDR3 has 19 residues. Here the CDR3 reads CASTSKVAGGPRPHNEQFF. In DNA, the CDR3 is TGTGCCAGCACCAGCAAGGTAGCGGGAGGGCCCCGTCCCCACAATGAGCAGTTCTTC.

CDR3 protein: CASSPMGRDKSETQYF. The DNA of the CDR3 is TGCGCCAGCAGCCCTATGGGGAGGGATAAATCAGAGACCCAGTACTTC. The chain has TRBV5-1 and TRBJ2-5, with 7 bases aligning to TRBD2. This CDR3 comprises 16 residues. Germline V gene data show CDR1 as SGHRS and CDR2 as YFSETQ. V was pared by 4 bases and J by 4 bases, with 13 bases of the junction left unmatched.

This chain joins TRBV11-2 and TRBJ2-5; D remains ambiguous. The ends were cut back, 3 bases at V and 6 bases at J, with 14 bases in the middle. The length of the CDR3 is 14 residues. CDR1 and CDR2 (germline): SGHAT, FQNNGV. CDR3 region: CASSLALHKKTQYF. In DNA form, the CDR3 reads TGTGCCAGCAGCTTGGCCCTCCACAAAAAGACCCAGTACTTC. Full variable domain (missing parts from reference TRBV11-2 and TRBJ2-5): EAGVAQSPRYKIIEKRQSVAFWCNPISGHATLYWYQQILGQGPKLLIQFQNNGVVDDSQLPKDRFSAERLKGVDSTLKIQPAKLEDSAVYLCASSLALHKKTQYFGPGTRLLVL.

The chain combines TRBV19 with TRBJ1-2, with 8 bases identical to TRBD1. In germline, CDR1 is LNHDA, CDR2 SQIVND (reference sequence). Trimming removed 6 bases from V and 5 bases from J; junction bases left unmatched: 5. CDR3 length equals 13 residues. The CDR3 DNA follows: TGTGCCAGTAGGGCCACAGGGGGGTATGGCTACACCTTC. Its translation is CASRATGGYGYTF.

The rearrangement joins TRBV5-4 to TRBJ2-7; weak D call: TRBD2 (6 bases). The CDR3 spans 15 residues. V was cut by 0 bases and J by 1 base, with 11 bases left in between. Looked up from germline, CDR1 is SGHNT and CDR2 is YYREEE (reference sequence). The CDR3 nucleotides read TGTGCCAGCAGCTTGGGGGCGGGGCGATCCTACGAGCAGTACTTC. Translation: CASSLGAGRSYEQYF.

The V call is TRBV10-3, the J call TRBJ1-4; 8 positions match TRBD1. Trimming removed 5 bases from V and 6 bases from J; junction bases left unmatched: 8. The length of the CDR3 is 15 residues. CDR1 is ENHRY, CDR2 SYGVKD, per germline. CDR3 bases: TGTGCCATCAGTAGACAGGGGAAGGAGGATGAAAAACTGTTTTTT. Translating it yields CAISRQGKEDEKLFF.

In the case of this clone: Compared with germline, one end of the junction differs, possibly owing to a read error. This chain uses TRBV10-1 with TRBJ1-3; TRBD1 aligns across 12 bases. CDR1 is WNHNN and CDR2 is SYGVQD in the germline V gene (reference sequence). This CDR3 has 10 residues. The DNA for the CDR3 is TGCGCCAGCAGTGGGGACAGGGGGCATTTT. The encoded protein is CASSGDRGHF.

The chain employs TRBV10-3 and TRBJ2-2; 16 bases agree with TRBD2. Germline CDR1 and CDR2: ENHRY and SYGVKD. J lost 7 bases, V lost 10 bases, and 6 bases had no gene match. CDR3 length: 15 amino acids. The DNA for the CDR3 is TGTGCCACCGGGACTAGCGGGGGGGCGGACGGGGAGCTGTTTTTT. This translates into CATGTSGGADGELFF.

The chain recombines TRBV6-1 with TRBJ2-4; D possibly uses TRBD1 or TRBD2 (7 bases each). Germline lookup yields CDR1 MNHNS and CDR2 SASEGT. There are 17 residues in the CDR3. The V and J ends lost 3 bases and 0 bases respectively, with 15 bases between them. The CDR3 DNA is TGTGCCAGCAGTGAGACAGGGCGGGGGATAGCCAAAAACATTCAGTACTTC. It translates to CASSETGRGIAKNIQYF.

The chain has TRBV6-6 and TRBJ1-2, with TRBD1 identical over 10 bases. This CDR3 has 15 residues. V was clipped by 2 bases and J by 5 bases; unmatched bases: 5. Germline V CDR1 and CDR2: MNHNY, SVGAGI (reference sequence). The DNA of the CDR3 is TGTGCCAGCAGTTACAAGGGACAGGGGAAATATGGCTACACCTTC. It yields the protein CASSYKGQGKYGYTF.

This clone was counted only a few times. The CDR3 DNA reads TGTGCCAGCAGGGGGACAGGGAGAGGCCACGAGCAGTACTTC. Translation gives CASRGTGRGHEQYF. V is TRBV28 and J is TRBJ2-7; 9 positions agree with TRBD1. The V gene's germline CDR1 is MDHEN and CDR2 SYDVKM. V gave up 6 bases and J gave up 5 bases; unmatched junction bases: 8. The length of the CDR3 is 14 residues.

The genes are TRBV5-5 and TRBJ1-3; 7 nucleotides line up with TRBD1. The germline V gene encodes CDR1 SGHKS and CDR2 YYEKEE (reference sequence). V lost 4 bases, J lost 2 bases, and 6 bases stayed unmatched. CDR3 size: 15 residues. The CDR3 spells CASSNTGAAGNTIYF. In DNA, the CDR3 is TGTGCCAGCAGCAATACAGGGGCGGCTGGAAACACCATATATTTT.

The genes are TRBV20-1 and TRBJ2-7; the D is unclear. Germline lookup yields CDR1 DFQATT and CDR2 SNEGSKA (reference sequence). Trimming removed 6 bases from V and 2 bases from J, with 8 bases in between. This CDR3 has 11 residues. The CDR3 DNA sequence: TGCAGTGCACAGCTAACCTACGAGCAGTACTTC. Amino acids: CSAQLTYEQYF.

This clone was detected once. V gene TRBV6-4 combines with J gene TRBJ2-3; TRBD2 aligns across 10 bases. The CDR3 loop spans 16 amino acids. The V segment lost 0 bases and the J segment 3 bases; nucleotides outside the gene matches: 3. The germline CDR1 and CDR2 sequences are MRHNA and SNTAGT. In nucleotides, the CDR3 is TGTGCCAGCAGTGACTCCAATAGCGGGGGGACAGATACGCAGTATTTT. Its translation is CASSDSNSGGTDTQYF.

The chain combines TRBV7-2 with TRBJ2-6; D unclear. This CDR3 has 14 amino acids. Germline V CDR1 and CDR2: SGHTA, FQGNSA. V lost 5 bases, J lost 0 bases, and 5 bases lay in between. Here the CDR3 DNA reads TGTGCCAGCAGCCCTTCCTCTGGGGCCAACGTCCTGACTTTC. It is translated as CASSPSSGANVLTF.

The rearrangement uses TRBV2 and TRBJ1-2; 9 bases match TRBD1. CDR1 SNHLY and CDR2 FYNNEI come from the germline V gene. CDR3 size: 15 residues. After removal of 8 bases from V and 5 bases from J, the junction contained 12 bases not matched to a gene. The CDR3 protein is CASRGSRDRVYGYTF. Written as DNA, the CDR3 is TGTGCCAGCCGGGGGTCCCGGGACAGGGTATATGGCTACACCTTC.

The J gene is TRBJ2-7, the V gene TRBV27, with D unclear. Germline V gives CDR1 MNHEY, CDR2 SMNVEV (reference sequence). V was cut by 5 bases and J by 1 base, with 12 bases left in between. This CDR3 has 14 amino acids. Written as DNA, the CDR3 is TGTGCCAGCAGTCCTCAAACCCTGTCCTACGAGCAGTACTTC. It is translated as CASSPQTLSYEQYF.

There are a few counts of this clone. This chain joins TRBV7-9 and TRBJ1-5; D call uncertain. Germline lookup yields CDR1 SEHNR and CDR2 FQNEAQ (reference sequence). Trimming pared 5 bases from V and 7 bases from J, leaving 15 bases between. The CDR3 extends over 14 amino acids. CDR3 sequence: CASSPGPVGQPQHF. The CDR3 nucleotides are TGTGCCAGCAGCCCCGGCCCAGTTGGCCAGCCCCAGCATTTT.